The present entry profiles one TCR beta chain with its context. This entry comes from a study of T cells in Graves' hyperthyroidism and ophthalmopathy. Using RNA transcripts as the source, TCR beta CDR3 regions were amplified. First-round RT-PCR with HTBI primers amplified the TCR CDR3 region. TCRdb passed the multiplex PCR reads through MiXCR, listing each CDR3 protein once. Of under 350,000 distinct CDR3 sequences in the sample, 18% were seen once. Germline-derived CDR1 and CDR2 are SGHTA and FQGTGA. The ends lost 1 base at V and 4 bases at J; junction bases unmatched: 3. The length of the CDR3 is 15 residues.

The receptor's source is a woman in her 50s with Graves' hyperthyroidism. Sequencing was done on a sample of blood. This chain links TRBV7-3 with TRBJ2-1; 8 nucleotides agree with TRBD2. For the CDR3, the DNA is TGTGCCAGCAGCTTAAAAGCGGGGGAATACAATGAGCAGTTCTTC. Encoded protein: CASSLKAGEYNEQFF.